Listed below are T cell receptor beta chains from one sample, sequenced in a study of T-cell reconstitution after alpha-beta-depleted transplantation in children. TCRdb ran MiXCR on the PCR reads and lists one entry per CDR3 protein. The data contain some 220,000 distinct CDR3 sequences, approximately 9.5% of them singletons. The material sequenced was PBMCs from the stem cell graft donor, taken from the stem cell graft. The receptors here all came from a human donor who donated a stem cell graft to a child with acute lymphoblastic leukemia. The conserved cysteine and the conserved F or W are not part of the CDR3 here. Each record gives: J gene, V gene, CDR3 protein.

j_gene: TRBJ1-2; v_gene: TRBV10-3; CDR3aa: AIQTPSHLSNYGYT
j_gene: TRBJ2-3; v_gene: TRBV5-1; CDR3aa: ASSLAGTVMTDTQY
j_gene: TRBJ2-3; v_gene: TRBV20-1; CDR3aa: SAERDASTDTQY
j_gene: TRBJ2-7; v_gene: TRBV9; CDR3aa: ASSAADRGSYEQY
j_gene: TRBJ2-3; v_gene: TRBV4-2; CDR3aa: ASSQDSDGEPYTQY
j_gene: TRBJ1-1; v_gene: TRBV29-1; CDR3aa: SVSRTGDTEAF
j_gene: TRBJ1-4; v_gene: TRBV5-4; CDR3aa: ASSRGQGDEKLF
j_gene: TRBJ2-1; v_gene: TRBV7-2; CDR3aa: ASSHVTSDSNEQF
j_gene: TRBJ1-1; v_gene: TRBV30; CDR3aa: AWSVVGVEAF
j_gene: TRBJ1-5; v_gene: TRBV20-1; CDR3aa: SARGQINQPQH
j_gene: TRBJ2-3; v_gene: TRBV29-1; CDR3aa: SADGGHSSTDTQY
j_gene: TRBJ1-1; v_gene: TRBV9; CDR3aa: ASSVGGSRPGGEF
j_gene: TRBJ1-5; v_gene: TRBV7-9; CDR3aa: ASNHGGSSKPQH
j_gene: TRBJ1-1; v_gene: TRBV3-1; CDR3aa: ASSQETGGSWNTEAF
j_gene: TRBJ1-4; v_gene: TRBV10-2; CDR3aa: ASSDSRDRRGRYEKLF
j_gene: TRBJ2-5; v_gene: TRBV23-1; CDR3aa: ASSQGAGVGQETQY
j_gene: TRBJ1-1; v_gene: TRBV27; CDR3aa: ASSDSGNTEAF
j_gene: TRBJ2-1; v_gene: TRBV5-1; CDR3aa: ASSLVQSSYNEQF
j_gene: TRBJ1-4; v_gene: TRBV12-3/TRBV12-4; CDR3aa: ASSRTGAGEKLF
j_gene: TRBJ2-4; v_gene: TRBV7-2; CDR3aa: ASSPVQIQY
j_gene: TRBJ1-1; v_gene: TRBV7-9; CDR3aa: ASSLVEGRAF
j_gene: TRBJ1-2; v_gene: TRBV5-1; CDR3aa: ASWIAGYGYT
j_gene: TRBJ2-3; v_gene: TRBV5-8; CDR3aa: ASSPRGGDMGTQY
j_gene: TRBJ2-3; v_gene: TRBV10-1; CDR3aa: ASSEWTGGSDTQY
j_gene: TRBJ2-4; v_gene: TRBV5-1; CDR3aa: ASSSGQGTNIQY
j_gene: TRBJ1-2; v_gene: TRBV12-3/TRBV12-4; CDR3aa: ASSPGTVVTNYGYT
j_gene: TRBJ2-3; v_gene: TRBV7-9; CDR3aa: ASSLEGPLGDTQY
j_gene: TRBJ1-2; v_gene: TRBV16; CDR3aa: ASSPKAENYGYT
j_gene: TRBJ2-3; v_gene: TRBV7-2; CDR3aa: ASSERLSGGTDTQY
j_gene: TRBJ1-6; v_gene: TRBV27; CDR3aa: ASTTGTGTSPLH
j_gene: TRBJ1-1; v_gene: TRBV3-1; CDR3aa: ASTFKPRRNLNTEAF
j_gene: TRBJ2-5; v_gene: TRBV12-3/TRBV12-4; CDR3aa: ASSFATPGGETQY
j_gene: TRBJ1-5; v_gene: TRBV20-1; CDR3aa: SAPRGAVQPQH
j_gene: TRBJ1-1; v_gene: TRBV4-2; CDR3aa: ASSQDTQATEAF
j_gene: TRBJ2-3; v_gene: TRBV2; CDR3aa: ASSRDYSTDTQY
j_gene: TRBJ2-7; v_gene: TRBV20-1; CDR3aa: SARVRDNLEQY
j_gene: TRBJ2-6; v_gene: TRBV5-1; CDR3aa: ASSLDTGGVLGANVLT
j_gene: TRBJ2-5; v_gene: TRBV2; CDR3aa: ASSGTSGQETQY
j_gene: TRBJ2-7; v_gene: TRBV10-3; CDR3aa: AIRSGAVNYEQY
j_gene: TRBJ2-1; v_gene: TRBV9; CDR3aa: ASSSLLSEQF
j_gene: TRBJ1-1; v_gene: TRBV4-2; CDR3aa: ASSQDAGQGYRVVNTEAF
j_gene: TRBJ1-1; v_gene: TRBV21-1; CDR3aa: ASSKGRLDKRL
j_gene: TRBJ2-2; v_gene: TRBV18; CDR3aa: ASSPAGGANTGELF
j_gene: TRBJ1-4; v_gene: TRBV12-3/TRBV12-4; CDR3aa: ASRITGQGNEKLF
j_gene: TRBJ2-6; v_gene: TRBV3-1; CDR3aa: ASSQAGTGANVLT
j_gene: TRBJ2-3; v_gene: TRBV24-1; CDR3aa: ATSDDGYDTQY